This is a list of T cell receptor beta chains from one sample in a study of blood T cell repertoires in COVID-19. Profiled with immunoSEQ multiplex PCR; TCRdb holds only in-frame clones, not every one. This table holds about 400,000 clones, 75% to 90% found once. Sequenced sample: peripheral blood. Receptors were obtained from an older woman with COVID-19, enrolled during active disease. CDR3s include the opening cysteine and the closing phenylalanine or tryptophan. Fields, in order: D gene, J gene, V gene, CDR3 protein. D genes are given only for firm matches.

D gene: NA; J gene: TRBJ1-1; V gene: TRBV6-6; CDR3 protein: CASSWFGGEGKTEAFF
D gene: TRBD1; J gene: TRBJ1-2; V gene: TRBV5-4; CDR3 protein: CASSLLGQGQNYGYTF
D gene: TRBD1; J gene: TRBJ2-1; V gene: TRBV19; CDR3 protein: CASSHGDRAYNEQFF
D gene: TRBD1; J gene: TRBJ1-4; V gene: TRBV7-3; CDR3 protein: CASSERQGGKLFF
D gene: NA; J gene: TRBJ2-7; V gene: TRBV11-2; CDR3 protein: CASSLDAAAYEQYF
D gene: TRBD1; J gene: TRBJ2-3; V gene: TRBV6-6; CDR3 protein: CASNIRGLTDTQYF
D gene: TRBD1; J gene: TRBJ1-1; V gene: TRBV6-6; CDR3 protein: CASSTTGAEAFF
D gene: TRBD2; J gene: TRBJ2-1; V gene: TRBV4-1; CDR3 protein: CASSQDLAGANEQFF
D gene: NA; J gene: TRBJ2-3; V gene: TRBV6-5; CDR3 protein: CASSQRAPLDTQYF
D gene: NA; J gene: TRBJ2-7; V gene: TRBV5-6; CDR3 protein: CASSLYPGLQYF
D gene: NA; J gene: TRBJ2-7; V gene: TRBV6-5; CDR3 protein: CASSYSQGMGYEQYF
D gene: TRBD1; J gene: TRBJ1-6; V gene: TRBV6-6; CDR3 protein: CASFRTGTNSPLHF
D gene: NA; J gene: TRBJ1-1; V gene: TRBV19; CDR3 protein: CASSNMGGNTEAFF
D gene: TRBD1; J gene: TRBJ1-4; V gene: TRBV11-3; CDR3 protein: CASSPPTGQGAFQEKLFF
D gene: NA; J gene: TRBJ2-3; V gene: TRBV7-9; CDR3 protein: CASSLDYDTDTQYF
D gene: NA; J gene: TRBJ2-1; V gene: TRBV6-5; CDR3 protein: CASSSQGGRREGEQFF
D gene: TRBD1; J gene: TRBJ2-1; V gene: TRBV2; CDR3 protein: CASRRQGAGNEQFF
D gene: TRBD1; J gene: TRBJ2-2; V gene: TRBV4-1; CDR3 protein: CASSQGTGGTGELFF
D gene: NA; J gene: TRBJ2-3; V gene: TRBV9; CDR3 protein: CASSVRGSTDTQYF
D gene: NA; J gene: TRBJ2-3; V gene: TRBV11-3; CDR3 protein: CASSLDGQGLADTQYF
D gene: TRBD1; J gene: TRBJ1-3; V gene: TRBV28; CDR3 protein: CASRPRDRGFAGGNTIYF
D gene: TRBD2; J gene: TRBJ2-5; V gene: TRBV6-1; CDR3 protein: CASSERGVQETQYF
D gene: NA; J gene: TRBJ2-7; V gene: TRBV19; CDR3 protein: CASSIDGDFWEQYF
D gene: TRBD1; J gene: TRBJ1-2; V gene: TRBV4-3; CDR3 protein: CASSQVGTGGYGYTF
D gene: NA; J gene: TRBJ1-4; V gene: TRBV6-6; CDR3 protein: CASSLQGYNEKLFF
D gene: NA; J gene: TRBJ2-4; V gene: TRBV7-2; CDR3 protein: CASSAGLAKNIQYF
D gene: NA; J gene: TRBJ1-1; V gene: TRBV6-5; CDR3 protein: CATLMEGYTEAFF
D gene: TRBD2; J gene: TRBJ2-1; V gene: TRBV29-1; CDR3 protein: CSVPRGLARDNEQFF
D gene: TRBD1; J gene: TRBJ1-5; V gene: TRBV4-1; CDR3 protein: CASSQGIQGADNQPQHF
D gene: TRBD1; J gene: TRBJ2-7; V gene: TRBV27; CDR3 protein: CASSLDRGRNEQYF
D gene: TRBD1; J gene: TRBJ1-3; V gene: TRBV9; CDR3 protein: CASSAWDSSGNTIYF
D gene: TRBD1; J gene: TRBJ1-2; V gene: TRBV12-5; CDR3 protein: CASGTMTGPNFLYGYTF
D gene: NA; J gene: TRBJ2-7; V gene: TRBV19; CDR3 protein: CATSGTHYEQYF
D gene: TRBD1; J gene: TRBJ2-4; V gene: TRBV2; CDR3 protein: CASRDRGNIQYF
D gene: NA; J gene: TRBJ1-1; V gene: TRBV19; CDR3 protein: CATRLDRFMNTEAFF
D gene: NA; J gene: TRBJ1-3; V gene: TRBV2; CDR3 protein: CASTDPRAGSGNTIYF
D gene: NA; J gene: TRBJ2-5; V gene: TRBV4-1; CDR3 protein: CASSQVPGYSRGETQYF
D gene: NA; J gene: TRBJ1-5; V gene: TRBV27; CDR3 protein: CASSSEGQYSNQPQHF
D gene: TRBD1; J gene: TRBJ2-7; V gene: TRBV29-1; CDR3 protein: CSVGQGVSEQYF
D gene: NA; J gene: TRBJ1-3; V gene: TRBV30; CDR3 protein: CAWSRAFSGNTIYF
D gene: NA; J gene: TRBJ2-3; V gene: TRBV30; CDR3 protein: CAWRLVADTQYF
D gene: TRBD2; J gene: TRBJ2-3; V gene: TRBV7-3; CDR3 protein: CASSLAGGTDTQYF
D gene: NA; J gene: TRBJ1-2; V gene: TRBV3-1/TRBV3-2; CDR3 protein: CASSQDYPLYGYTF
D gene: NA; J gene: TRBJ2-1; V gene: TRBV5-1; CDR3 protein: CASSLLSSNEQFF
D gene: NA; J gene: TRBJ1-1; V gene: TRBV4-3; CDR3 protein: CASPEAPGCTEAFF
D gene: NA; J gene: TRBJ1-1; V gene: TRBV19; CDR3 protein: CAAYGRWEPEAFF
D gene: TRBD1; J gene: TRBJ1-2; V gene: TRBV7-3; CDR3 protein: CASSSRQGNGGYTF
D gene: NA; J gene: TRBJ1-2; V gene: TRBV5-4; CDR3 protein: CASSLFRQVYGYTF
D gene: NA; J gene: TRBJ2-1; V gene: TRBV2; CDR3 protein: CASSEGQSADEQFF
D gene: NA; J gene: TRBJ2-3; V gene: TRBV7-3; CDR3 protein: CASSLTLGHTQYF
D gene: NA; J gene: TRBJ1-2; V gene: TRBV7-2; CDR3 protein: CASSLVAGDYGYTF
D gene: TRBD2; J gene: TRBJ2-1; V gene: TRBV7-2; CDR3 protein: CASSSAFSGGRYNEQFF
D gene: NA; J gene: TRBJ1-5; V gene: TRBV19; CDR3 protein: CASRIQTGYNQPQHF
D gene: NA; J gene: TRBJ2-7; V gene: TRBV12-3/TRBV12-4; CDR3 protein: CASSFDTGNEQYF